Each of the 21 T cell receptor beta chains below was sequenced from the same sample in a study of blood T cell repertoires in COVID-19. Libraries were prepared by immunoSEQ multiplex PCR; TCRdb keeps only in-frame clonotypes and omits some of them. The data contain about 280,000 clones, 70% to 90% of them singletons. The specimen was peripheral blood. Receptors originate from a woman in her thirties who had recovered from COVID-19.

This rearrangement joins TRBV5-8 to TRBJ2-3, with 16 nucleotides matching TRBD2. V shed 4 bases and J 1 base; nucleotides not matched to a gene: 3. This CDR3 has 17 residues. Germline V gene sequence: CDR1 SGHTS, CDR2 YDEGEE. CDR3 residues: CASSRGLAGGGTDTQYF. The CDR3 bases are TGTGCCAGCAGCCGGGGACTAGCGGGAGGGGGCACAGATACGCAGTATTTT.

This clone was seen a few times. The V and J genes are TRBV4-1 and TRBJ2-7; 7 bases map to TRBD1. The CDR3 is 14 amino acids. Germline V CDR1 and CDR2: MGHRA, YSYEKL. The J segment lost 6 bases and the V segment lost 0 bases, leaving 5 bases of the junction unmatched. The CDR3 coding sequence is TGCGCCAGCAGCCAAGAGAGGGGGCGGTTCGAGCAGTACTTC. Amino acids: CASSQERGRFEQYF.

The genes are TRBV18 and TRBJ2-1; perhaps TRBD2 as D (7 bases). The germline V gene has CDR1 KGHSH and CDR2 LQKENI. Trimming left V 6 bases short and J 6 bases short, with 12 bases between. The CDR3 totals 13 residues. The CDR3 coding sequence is TGTGCCAGCTCTGGGGGGGCGCTCAATGAGCAGTTCTTC. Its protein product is CASSGGALNEQFF. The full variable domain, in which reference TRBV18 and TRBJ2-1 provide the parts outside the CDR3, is NAGVMQNPRHLVRRRGQEARLRCSPMKGHSHVYWYRQLPEEGLKFMVYLQKENIIDESGMPKERFSAEFPKEGPSILRIQQVVRGDSAAYFCASSGGALNEQFFGPGTRLTVL.

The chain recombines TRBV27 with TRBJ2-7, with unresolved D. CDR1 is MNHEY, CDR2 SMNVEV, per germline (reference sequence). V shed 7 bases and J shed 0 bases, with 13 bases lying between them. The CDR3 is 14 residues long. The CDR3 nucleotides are TGTGCCAGCAACTCCAGAGGTGTCTCCTACGAGCAGTACTTC. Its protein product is CASNSRGVSYEQYF.

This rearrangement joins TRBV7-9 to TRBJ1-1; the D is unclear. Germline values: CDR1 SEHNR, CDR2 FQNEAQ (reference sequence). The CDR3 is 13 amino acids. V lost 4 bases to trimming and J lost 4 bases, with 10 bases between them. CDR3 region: CASSSTVGTEAFF. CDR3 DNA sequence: TGTGCCAGCAGCTCAACAGTGGGCACTGAAGCTTTCTTT.

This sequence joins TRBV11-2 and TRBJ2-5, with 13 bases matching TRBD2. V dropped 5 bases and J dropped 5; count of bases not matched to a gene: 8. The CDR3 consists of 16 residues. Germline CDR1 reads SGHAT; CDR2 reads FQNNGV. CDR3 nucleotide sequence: TGTGCCAGCAGCGTAACTAGCGGGGGGGCCGGTGAGACCCAGTACTTC. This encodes CASSVTSGGAGETQYF.

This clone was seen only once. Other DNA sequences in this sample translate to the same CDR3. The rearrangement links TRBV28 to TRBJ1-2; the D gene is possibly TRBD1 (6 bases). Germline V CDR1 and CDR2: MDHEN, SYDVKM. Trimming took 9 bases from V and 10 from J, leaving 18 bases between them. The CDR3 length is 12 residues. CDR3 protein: CASSSGDIVYTF. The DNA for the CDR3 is TGTGCCAGTAGCTCAGGGGATATTGTCTACACCTTC.

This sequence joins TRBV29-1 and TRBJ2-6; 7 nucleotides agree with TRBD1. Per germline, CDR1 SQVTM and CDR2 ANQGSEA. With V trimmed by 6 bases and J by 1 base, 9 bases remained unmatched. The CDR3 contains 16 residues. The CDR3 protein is CSVAGTATSGANVLTF. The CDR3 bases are TGCAGCGTAGCCGGGACAGCAACATCTGGGGCCAACGTCCTGACTTTC.

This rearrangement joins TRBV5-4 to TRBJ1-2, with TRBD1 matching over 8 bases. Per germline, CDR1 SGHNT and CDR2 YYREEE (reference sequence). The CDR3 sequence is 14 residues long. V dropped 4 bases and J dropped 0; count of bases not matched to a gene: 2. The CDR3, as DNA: TGTGCCAGCAGCCTGGACAGGGCTAACTATGGCTACACCTTC. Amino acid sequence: CASSLDRANYGYTF.

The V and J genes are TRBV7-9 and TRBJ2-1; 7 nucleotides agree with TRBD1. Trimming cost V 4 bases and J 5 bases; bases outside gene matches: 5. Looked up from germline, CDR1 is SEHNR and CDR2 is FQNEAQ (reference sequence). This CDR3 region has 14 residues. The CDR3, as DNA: TGTGCCAGCAGCTCCGGACAGGCCAACAATGAGCAGTTCTTC. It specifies CASSSGQANNEQFF.

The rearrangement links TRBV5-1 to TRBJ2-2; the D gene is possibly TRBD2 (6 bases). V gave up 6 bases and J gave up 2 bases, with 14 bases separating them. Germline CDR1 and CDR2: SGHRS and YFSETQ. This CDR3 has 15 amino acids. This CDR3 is CASNTGGINTGELFF. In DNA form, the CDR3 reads TGCGCCAGCAATACTGGGGGGATTAACACCGGGGAGCTGTTTTTT.

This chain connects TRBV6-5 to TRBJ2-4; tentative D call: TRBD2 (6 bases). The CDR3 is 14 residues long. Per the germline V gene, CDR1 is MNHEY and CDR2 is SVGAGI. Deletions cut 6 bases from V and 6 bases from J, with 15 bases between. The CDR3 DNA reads TGTGCCAGCAGCCGCAGACTAGAAGGAAACATTCAGTACTTC. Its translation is CASSRRLEGNIQYF.

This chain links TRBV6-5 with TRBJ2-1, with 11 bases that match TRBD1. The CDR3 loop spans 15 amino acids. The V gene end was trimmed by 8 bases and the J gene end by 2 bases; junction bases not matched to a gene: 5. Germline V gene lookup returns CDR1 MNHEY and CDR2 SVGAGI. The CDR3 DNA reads TGTGCCAGCGGTTGGGACAGGGGGGCCTACAATGAGCAGTTCTTC. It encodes CASGWDRGAYNEQFF.

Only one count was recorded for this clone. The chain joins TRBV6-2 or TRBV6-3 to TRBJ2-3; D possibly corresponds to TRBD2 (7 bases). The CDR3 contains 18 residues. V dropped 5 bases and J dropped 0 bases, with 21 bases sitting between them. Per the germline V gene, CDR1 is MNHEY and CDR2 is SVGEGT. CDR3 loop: CASSRAGGPLTSTDTQYF. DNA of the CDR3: TGTGCCAGCAGTCGGGCCGGGGGGCCTTTAACTAGCACAGATACGCAGTATTTT.

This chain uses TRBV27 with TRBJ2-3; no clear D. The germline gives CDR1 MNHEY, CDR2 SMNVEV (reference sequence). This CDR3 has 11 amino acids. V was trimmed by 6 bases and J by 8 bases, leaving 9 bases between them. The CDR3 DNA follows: TGTGCCAGCAGCGCGAGTGCTACGCAGTATTTT. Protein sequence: CASSASATQYF.

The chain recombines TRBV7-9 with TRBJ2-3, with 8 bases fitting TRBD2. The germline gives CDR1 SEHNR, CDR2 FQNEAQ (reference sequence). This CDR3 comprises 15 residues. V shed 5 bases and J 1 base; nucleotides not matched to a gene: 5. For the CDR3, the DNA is TGTGCCAGCAGCGCCAAGACTAGCGGCACAGATACGCAGTATTTT. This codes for CASSAKTSGTDTQYF.

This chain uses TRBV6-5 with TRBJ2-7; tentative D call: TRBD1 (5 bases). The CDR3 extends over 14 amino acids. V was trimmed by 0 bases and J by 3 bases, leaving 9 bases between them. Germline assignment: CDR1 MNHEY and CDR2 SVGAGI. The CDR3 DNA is TGTGCCAGCAGTTACTCGGACACGAACTACGAGCAGTACTTC. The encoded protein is CASSYSDTNYEQYF.

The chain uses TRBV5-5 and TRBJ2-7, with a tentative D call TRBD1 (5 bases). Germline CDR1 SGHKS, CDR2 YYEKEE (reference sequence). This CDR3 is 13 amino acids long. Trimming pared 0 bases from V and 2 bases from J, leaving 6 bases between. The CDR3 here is CASSLVDTYEQYF. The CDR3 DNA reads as TGTGCCAGCAGCTTGGTGGACACCTACGAGCAGTACTTC.

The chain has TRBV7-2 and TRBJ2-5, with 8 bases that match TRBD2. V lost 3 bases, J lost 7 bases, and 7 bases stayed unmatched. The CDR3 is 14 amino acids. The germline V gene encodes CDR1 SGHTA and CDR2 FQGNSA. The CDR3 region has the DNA TGTGCCAGCAGCTTTTCGGGACTAGAAGGGACCCAGTACTTC. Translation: CASSFSGLEGTQYF.

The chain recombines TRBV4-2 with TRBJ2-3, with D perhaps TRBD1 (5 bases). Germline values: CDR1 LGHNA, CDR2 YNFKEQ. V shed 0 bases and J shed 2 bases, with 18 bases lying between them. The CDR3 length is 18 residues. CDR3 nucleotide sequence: TGTGCCAGCAGCCAAGATCATCGAAGGGGTAGATTCACAGATACGCAGTATTTT. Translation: CASSQDHRRGRFTDTQYF.

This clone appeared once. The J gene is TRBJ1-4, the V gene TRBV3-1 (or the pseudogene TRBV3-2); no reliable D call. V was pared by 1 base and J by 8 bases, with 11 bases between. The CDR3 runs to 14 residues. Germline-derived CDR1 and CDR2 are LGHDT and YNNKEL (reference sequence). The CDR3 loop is CASSQAAGPEKLFF. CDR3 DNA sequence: TGTGCCAGCAGCCAAGCCGCGGGTCCAGAAAAACTGTTTTTT.